Presented here are 8 T cell receptor beta chains from one specimen sequenced in a study of control samples from healthy donors and cancer patients. Clones were read by immunoSEQ multiplex PCR, and TCRdb kept only the in-frame ones, dropping some. This table holds more than 140,000 clones, more than 80% found once. The sequenced material came from blood. Receptor source: a man younger than 35 in good health.

This chain uses TRBV7-9 with TRBJ2-1; D gene ambiguous. CDR1 is SEHNR and CDR2 is FQNEAQ in the germline V gene (reference sequence). Trimming stripped 4 bases from V and 5 bases from J, with 12 bases between. The CDR3 is made up of 14 amino acids. The CDR3: CASSWGSRNNEQFF. The CDR3 nucleotides read TGTGCCAGCAGCTGGGGATCCAGAAACAATGAGCAGTTCTTC.

The rearrangement uses TRBV25-1 and TRBJ2-7; D is unclear. CDR1 and CDR2 from the germline V gene are MGHDK and SYGVNS. Trimming removed 5 bases at V and 4 bases at J, with 6 bases between. The CDR3 runs 11 residues. CDR3 sequence reads: CASSLAYEQYF. The CDR3 coding sequence is TGTGCCAGCAGTCTGGCATACGAGCAGTACTTC.

This chain joins TRBV5-1 and TRBJ2-2; TRBD1 is a possible D gene (5 bases). The CDR3 consists of 12 residues. From germline, CDR1 is SGHRS and CDR2 YFSETQ. Trimming pared 0 bases from V and 9 bases from J, leaving 6 bases between. CDR3 DNA sequence: TGCGCCAGCAGCTTGGAGGGGTGGGAGCTGTTTTTT. This translates into CASSLEGWELFF.

J is TRBJ2-7 and V is TRBV5-1, with TRBD2 matching over 7 bases. V shed 4 bases and J 0 bases; nucleotides not matched to a gene: 4. Per germline, CDR1 SGHRS and CDR2 YFSETQ. There are 14 residues in the CDR3. CDR3 in amino acids: CASSPRDYSYEQYF. DNA of the CDR3: TGCGCCAGCAGCCCCCGGGACTACTCCTACGAGCAGTACTTC. The variable domain in full, with the rest retrieved from reference TRBV5-1 and TRBJ2-7, is KAGVTQTPRYLIKTRGQQVTLSCSPISGHRSVSWYQQTPGQGLQFLFEYFSETQRNKGNFPGRFSGRQFSNSRSEMNVSTLELGDSALYLCASSPRDYSYEQYFGPGTRLTVT.

The V gene is TRBV14, the J gene TRBJ2-1; D gene unclear. CDR1 SGHDN and CDR2 FVKESK come from the germline V gene. Trimming took 4 bases from V and 4 from J, leaving 8 bases between them. The CDR3 length is 13 residues. Here the CDR3 reads CASSPTSYNEQFF. As DNA, the CDR3 is TGTGCCAGCAGCCCGACGAGTTACAATGAGCAGTTCTTC. Using reference TRBV14 and TRBJ2-1 for the parts outside the CDR3, the full variable domain is EAGVTQFPSHSVIEKGQTVTLRCDPISGHDNLYWYRRVMGKEIKFLLHFVKESKQDESGMPNNRFLAERTGGTYSTLKVQPAELEDSGVYFCASSPTSYNEQFFGPGTRLTVL.

Remarks on this clone: Other DNA sequences in this sample translate to the same CDR3. The chain recombines TRBV5-1 with TRBJ1-5; TRBD1 is a possible D gene (5 bases). CDR3 length equals 14 residues. Trimming cost V 0 bases and J 1 base, with 5 bases left between them. Germline CDR1 reads SGHRS; CDR2 reads YFSETQ. CDR3 nucleotides: TGCGCCAGCAGCTTGGAGGGGAGCAATCAGCCCCAGCATTTT. Translation: CASSLEGSNQPQHF.

This chain uses TRBV5-1 with TRBJ2-5, with D tentatively TRBD1 (5 bases). Trimming removed 0 bases at V and 5 bases at J, with 17 bases between. Germline CDR1 reads SGHRS; CDR2 reads YFSETQ. This CDR3 is built from 16 residues. The CDR3 loop reads CASSLDVRVVSETQYF. In DNA form, the CDR3 reads TGCGCCAGCAGCTTGGATGTCAGGGTGGTATCGGAGACCCAGTACTTC. Full variable domain (missing parts from reference TRBV5-1 and TRBJ2-5): KAGVTQTPRYLIKTRGQQVTLSCSPISGHRSVSWYQQTPGQGLQFLFEYFSETQRNKGNFPGRFSGRQFSNSRSEMNVSTLELGDSALYLCASSLDVRVVSETQYFGPGTRLLVL.

The chain employs TRBV18 and TRBJ1-5; TRBD1 is a possible D gene (6 bases). This CDR3 comprises 14 residues. Germline V gene lookup returns CDR1 KGHSH and CDR2 LQKENI. Trimming removed 3 bases from V and 6 bases from J, with 12 bases in between. The CDR3 sequence is CASSPTGFGQPQHF. CDR3 DNA sequence: TGTGCCAGCTCACCGACAGGATTCGGTCAGCCCCAGCATTTT.